The sequence of this T cell receptor (beta chain) was determined in a study of cytomegalovirus exposure and HLA in healthy donors. The V gene end was trimmed by 0 bases and the J gene end by 2 bases; junction bases not matched to a gene: 5. The CDR3 runs 16 residues. Germline V CDR1 and CDR2: SGHRS, YFSETQ. The PCR ran on 60 Vbeta and 13 Jbeta primers. Generated by immunoSEQ multiplex PCR, the TCRdb table keeps only in-frame clones and is missing some. The sample has under 150,000 clones, 70% to 85% seen once. Notes on the study in general: Certain sequence variants were highly shared and formed a cluster, and this cluster was likely a sequencing artifact.

As to this clone: Its target is not known.

When sampled, the donors appeared nominally healthy, though they likely had unrecorded immune exposures. The source is a man in his thirties or forties in good health and CMV-seropositive. Sequenced input: PBMCs. The J gene is TRBJ1-3, the V gene TRBV5-1, with 7 bases matching TRBD1. CDR3 sequence: CASSLGTGRPGNTIYF. The CDR3 coding sequence is TGCGCCAGCAGCTTGGGGACAGGTCGGCCTGGAAACACCATATATTTT.